The rows below give T cell receptor beta chains drawn from one sample of a study of shared clonotypes between healthy human individuals. Here immunoSEQ multiplex PCR was the method, and the copy in TCRdb shows in-frame clones only, minus some. The table lists 400,000 to 600,000 clones, approximately 94% of them singletons, with around 0.066% in the top ten. The specimen sequenced was naive CD4+ T cells sorted from blood. These receptors all stem from a woman in her thirties in good health. The CDR3 runs from the conserved cysteine through the conserved F or W. A D gene is named only where the DNA matches it firmly.

V gene	J gene	CDR3 length	D gene	CDR3 protein	CDR3 DNA
TRBV27	TRBJ2-6	17	TRBD2	CASLRRGRNSGANVLTF	TGTGCCAGCCTGAGGCGCGGGAGGAATTCTGGGGCCAACGTCCTGACTTTC
TRBV5-4	TRBJ1-1	13	NA	CASSLQGSTEAFF	TGTGCCAGCAGCTTGCAGGGTAGCACTGAAGCTTTCTTT
TRBV4-1	TRBJ2-5	16	TRBD2	CASSQAVGRWGETQYF	TGCGCCAGCAGCCAGGCAGTCGGGAGGTGGGGAGAGACCCAGTACTTC
TRBV27	TRBJ2-6	13	NA	CAVRGAGANVLTF	TGTGCCGTGAGGGGGGCTGGGGCCAACGTCCTGACTTTC
TRBV10-3	TRBJ2-5	12	NA	CAISETQETQYF	TGTGCCATCAGTGAAACCCAAGAGACCCAGTACTTC
TRBV12-2	TRBJ2-1	16	NA	CASRLAKRFSYNEQFF	TGTGCAAGTCGCTTAGCGAAGAGATTCTCCTACAATGAGCAGTTCTTC
TRBV11-2	TRBJ2-7	11	NA	CASSFSYEQYF	TGTGCCAGCAGCTTCTCCTACGAGCAGTACTTC
TRBV5-4	TRBJ2-3	14	NA	CASSSKTNSVTQYF	TGTGCCAGCAGCTCTAAAACTAACAGCGTTACGCAGTATTTT
TRBV19	TRBJ2-7	14	TRBD1	CASSTSGTAYEQYF	TGTGCCAGTAGTACCTCCGGGACAGCCTACGAGCAGTACTTC
TRBV27	TRBJ1-2	13	TRBD1	CASRPDRVRGYTF	TGTGCCAGCAGACCCGACAGGGTGAGAGGCTACACCTTC